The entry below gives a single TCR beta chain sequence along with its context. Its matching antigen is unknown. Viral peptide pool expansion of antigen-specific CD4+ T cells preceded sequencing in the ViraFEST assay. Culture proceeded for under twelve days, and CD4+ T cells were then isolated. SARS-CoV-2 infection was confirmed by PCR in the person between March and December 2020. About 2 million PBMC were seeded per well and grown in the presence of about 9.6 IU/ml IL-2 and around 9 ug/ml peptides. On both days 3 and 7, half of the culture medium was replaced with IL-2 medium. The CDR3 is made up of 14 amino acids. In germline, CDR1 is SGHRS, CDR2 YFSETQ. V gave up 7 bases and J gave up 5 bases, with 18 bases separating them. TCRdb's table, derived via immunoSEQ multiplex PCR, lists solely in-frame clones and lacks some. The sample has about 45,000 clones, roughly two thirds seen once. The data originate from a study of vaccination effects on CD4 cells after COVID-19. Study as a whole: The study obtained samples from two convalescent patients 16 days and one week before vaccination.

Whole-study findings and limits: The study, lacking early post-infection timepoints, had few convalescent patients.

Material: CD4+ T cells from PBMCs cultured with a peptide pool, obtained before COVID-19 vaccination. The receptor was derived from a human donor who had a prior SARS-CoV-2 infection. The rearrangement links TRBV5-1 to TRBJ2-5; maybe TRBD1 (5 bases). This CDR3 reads CASGFWGRRETQYF. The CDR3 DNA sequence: TGCGCCAGCGGATTCTGGGGCCGAAGGGAGACCCAGTACTTC.